A selection of T cell receptor beta chains follows, all from one sample in a study of T cells in Graves' hyperthyroidism and ophthalmopathy. One entry per CDR3 protein, called by TCRdb with MiXCR from the multiplex PCR reads. The sample contains about 600,000 distinct CDR3 sequences, 14% of which appear only once. Sequenced input: blood. The source is a young woman with Graves' ophthalmopathy. Each CDR3 is given with its conserved first and last residue. D genes are given only for firm matches. Rows may omit the clone size; those that give it use once, few, many or a size class.

d_gene	abundance	v_gene	j_gene	CDR3aa	CDR3nt
TRBD2	many	TRBV28	TRBJ2-1	CASSPWGGGDDEQFF	TGTGCCAGCAGTCCGTGGGGGGGAGGCGATGATGAGCAGTTCTTC
.	many	TRBV6-1	TRBJ1-5	CASSYDSNQPQHF	TGTGCCAGCAGTTATGACAGCAATCAGCCCCAGCATTTT
.	many	TRBV6-5	TRBJ1-1	CASSYAEPGAFF	TGTGCCAGCAGTTACGCCGAGCCCGGAGCTTTCTTT
.	many	TRBV5-1	TRBJ1-1	CASSLAPLGEGLTEAFF	TGCGCCAGCAGCTTGGCTCCACTGGGCGAGGGACTCACTGAAGCTTTCTTT
.	many	TRBV28	TRBJ2-7	CASSSEGFEQYF	TGTGCCAGCAGTTCCGAAGGTTTCGAGCAGTACTTC
.	few	TRBV13	TRBJ1-1	CASSLNRRENTEAFF	TGTGCCAGCAGCTTAAATAGACGGGAGAACACTGAAGCTTTCTTT
.	many	TRBV7-3	TRBJ1-1	CASSLTGSHSTEAFF	TGTGCCAGCAGCTTAACAGGTTCCCATTCCACTGAAGCTTTCTTT
.	.	TRBV27	TRBJ1-6	CASSFGHADNSPLHF	TGTGCCAGCAGTTTTGGACATGCGGATAATTCACCCCTCCACTTT
TRBD1	many	TRBV12-3/TRBV12-4	TRBJ1-2	CASRPTGTGYGYTF	TGTGCCAGCAGACCGACAGGGACGGGGTATGGCTACACCTTC
.	many	TRBV7-9	TRBJ2-7	CASSRPWADEQYF	TGTGCCAGCAGCCGACCCTGGGCCGACGAGCAGTACTTC
.	few	TRBV7-7	TRBJ2-1	CASSARLTNEQFF	TGTGCTAGCAGCGCTCGACTTACGAATGAGCAGTTCTTC
.	few	TRBV27	TRBJ1-1	CASSWGSVTEAFF	TGTGCCAGCAGTTGGGGGAGCGTCACTGAAGCTTTCTTT
.	.	TRBV7-6	TRBJ1-1	CASSLRPALTVGGVVTEAFF	TGTGCCAGCAGCTTAAGGCCCGCGCTGACTGTGGGGGGGGTAGTCACTGAAGCTTTCTTT
TRBD2	many	TRBV28	TRBJ2-1	CASRPTSGRPSYNEQFF	TGTGCCAGCAGGCCGACTAGCGGGAGGCCCTCCTACAATGAGCAGTTCTTC
TRBD2	.	TRBV27	TRBJ2-1	CASSWVAGPYNEQFF	TGTGCCAGCAGTTGGGTAGCGGGACCCTACAATGAGCAGTTCTTC
.	few	TRBV7-9	TRBJ2-5	CASRPRGKETQYF	TGTGCCAGCCGCCCCAGGGGTAAAGAGACCCAGTACTTC
TRBD2	many	TRBV30	TRBJ2-7	CAWSSWEGSEQYF	TGTGCCTGGAGTTCATGGGAGGGGTCCGAGCAGTACTTC
TRBD2	few	TRBV6-1	TRBJ2-2	CASLTGGANTGELFF	TGTGCCAGCTTAACGGGGGGGGCGAACACCGGGGAGCTGTTTTTT
TRBD1	few	TRBV6-1	TRBJ1-1	CASSERQGATEAFF	TGTGCCAGCAGTGAACGACAGGGGGCCACTGAAGCTTTCTTT
TRBD2	many	TRBV6-1	TRBJ2-7	CASSARGGLASPYEQYF	TGTGCCAGCAGTGCCCGGGGGGGGCTAGCGTCTCCCTACGAGCAGTACTTC
TRBD2	.	TRBV30	TRBJ2-3	CACPTSGRAFTDTQYF	TGTGCCTGCCCGACTAGCGGGAGGGCTTTCACAGATACGCAGTATTTT
.	.	TRBV6-4	TRBJ2-5	CASSPTGTAGGKYF	TGTGCCAGCAGTCCGACCGGGACAGCAGGGGGGAAGTACTTC
TRBD2	many	TRBV28	TRBJ2-5	CASSLSTGGPLWKTQYF	TGTGCCAGCAGTTTATCAACGGGAGGCCCGTTATGGAAGACCCAGTACTTC
.	many	TRBV6-2/TRBV6-3	TRBJ1-5	CASQAGGNQPQHF	TGTGCCAGCCAAGCCGGGGGTAATCAGCCCCAGCATTTT
TRBD1	many	TRBV7-2	TRBJ2-7	CASSSGWDRGYEQYF	TGTGCCAGCAGCTCTGGTTGGGACAGGGGGTACGAGCAGTACTTC
.	few	TRBV3-1	TRBJ2-6	CASSREQGPTGANVLTF	TGTGCCAGCAGCCGGGAACAAGGCCCTACTGGGGCCAACGTCCTGACTTTC
TRBD1	many	TRBV12-3/TRBV12-4	TRBJ2-1	CASSLARGTGGDEQFF	TGTGCCAGCAGTTTAGCGCGGGGTACAGGGGGCGATGAGCAGTTCTTC
.	many	TRBV18	TRBJ2-5	CASSPYTDQETQYF	TGTGCCAGCTCACCGTATACGGACCAAGAGACCCAGTACTTC
TRBD2	many	TRBV7-8	TRBJ2-1	CASSLGRWQTSGRTYNEQFF	TGTGCCAGCAGCTTAGGGCGGTGGCAGACTAGCGGCAGAACCTACAATGAGCAGTTCTTC
.	.	TRBV7-9	TRBJ2-3	CASSLVVEGADTQYF	TGTGCCAGCAGCTTAGTAGTCGAGGGGGCAGATACGCAGTATTTT
.	many	TRBV18	TRBJ1-1	CASSPGTGPEAFF	TGTGCCAGCTCACCGGGCACAGGGCCTGAAGCTTTCTTT
TRBD1	few	TRBV24-1	TRBJ2-5	CATSDPTGLETQYF	TGTGCCACCAGTGACCCGACAGGGCTAGAGACCCAGTACTTC
.	many	TRBV7-3	TRBJ2-5	CASSRDPKRETQYF	TGTGCCAGCAGCCGGGACCCCAAGAGGGAGACCCAGTACTTC
.	many	TRBV6-2/TRBV6-3	TRBJ1-2	CASSEFPVDYGYTF	TGTGCCAGCAGCGAATTCCCCGTGGACTATGGCTACACCTTC
TRBD2	few	TRBV6-1	TRBJ2-7	CASSYRVGGPDEQYF	TGTGCCAGCAGTTACCGGGTGGGAGGGCCCGACGAGCAGTACTTC
.	few	TRBV5-1	TRBJ1-1	CASSLDLIRKAFF	TGCGCCAGCAGCTTGGACCTGATTCGGAAAGCTTTCTTT
.	many	TRBV7-3	TRBJ2-3	CASSPSPKDTQYF	TGTGCCAGCAGCCCCTCTCCCAAAGATACGCAGTATTTT
TRBD2	few	TRBV6-8	TRBJ2-4	CASSYSMGGGMEAKNIQYF	TGTGCCAGCAGTTACTCGATGGGGGGAGGGATGGAGGCCAAAAACATTCAGTACTTC
TRBD2	.	TRBV9	TRBJ2-1	CASSGGTSGENEQFF	TGTGCCAGCAGCGGGGGGACTAGCGGGGAGAATGAGCAGTTCTTC
TRBD1	.	TRBV12-3/TRBV12-4	TRBJ2-1	CASTLSGQAQFF	TGTGCCAGCACTCTTTCCGGACAGGCACAGTTCTTC
.	.	TRBV25-1	TRBJ2-3	CASSELRITDTQYF	TGTGCCAGCAGTGAATTGCGAATCACAGATACGCAGTATTTT
TRBD2	few	TRBV7-3	TRBJ2-1	CASSQERRTRGNEQFF	TGTGCCAGCAGCCAAGAAAGGAGGACTAGGGGTAATGAGCAGTTCTTC
TRBD2	many	TRBV6-1	TRBJ2-1	CASSQAGRLAGLLRTYNEQFF	TGTGCCAGCAGCCAGGCTGGGCGGCTAGCGGGACTCCTGAGGACCTACAATGAGCAGTTCTTC
.	.	TRBV27	TRBJ2-7	CASSLSQAWEQYF	TGTGCCAGCAGTTTATCCCAGGCCTGGGAGCAGTACTTC
TRBD2	few	TRBV29-1	TRBJ2-2	CSVLTSGRETGELFF	TGCAGCGTTTTGACTAGCGGGAGGGAGACCGGGGAGCTGTTTTTT
TRBD2	many	TRBV7-3	TRBJ2-1	CASSWGLAESYNEQFF	TGTGCCAGCAGCTGGGGACTAGCGGAATCCTACAATGAGCAGTTCTTC
TRBD2	many	TRBV30	TRBJ2-1	CACSGLAGTGEQFF	TGTGCCTGTAGCGGACTAGCGGGGACGGGTGAGCAGTTCTTC
.	many	TRBV7-9	TRBJ2-3	CASSLVQGVTDTQYF	TGTGCCAGCAGCTTAGTGCAGGGAGTCACAGATACGCAGTATTTT
.	many	TRBV20-1	TRBJ2-3	CSARKLTSTDTQYF	TGCAGTGCTAGAAAACTCACTAGCACAGATACGCAGTATTTT
.	many	TRBV20-1	TRBJ2-4	CSASRPGGAKNIQYF	TGCAGTGCTAGTCGACCCGGGGGAGCCAAAAACATTCAGTACTTC
.	many	TRBV10-3	TRBJ2-7	CAISEQGSSYEQYF	TGTGCCATCAGTGAGCAGGGGAGCTCCTACGAGCAGTACTTC